Shown below are 7 T cell receptor beta chains from a single sample sequenced in a study of T cell repertoires in cytomegalovirus infection. One entry per CDR3 protein results from TCRdb running MiXCR on the reads. The table lists 85,000 to 130,000 distinct CDR3 sequences, under 25% of them singletons. The sample was CD8+ T cells from PBMCs. These receptor sequences come from a human donor in good health (CMV status not recorded). Some clones in this sample may be carry-over from other donors' samples.

V and J are TRBV20-1 and TRBJ1-6, with a tentative D call TRBD1 (5 bases). The length of the CDR3 is 14 residues. The V end lost 0 bases, the J end lost 7 bases, and 10 bases lay between the germline ends. Germline-derived CDR1 and CDR2 are DFQATT and SNEGSKA (reference sequence). The CDR3 region is CSARDRGDNSPLHF. For the CDR3, the DNA is TGCAGTGCTAGAGATCGGGGCGACAATTCACCCCTCCACTTT.

There are many counts of this clonotype. The chain couples TRBV6-1 to TRBJ2-1; D might be TRBD2 (5 bases). The germline V and J ends were trimmed by 5 bases and 6 bases, with 11 bases remaining between them. This CDR3 is built from 13 residues. Germline loops: CDR1 MNHNS, CDR2 SASEGT. CDR3 nucleotide sequence: TGTGCCAGCAGTTCCACTAGTATCAATGAGCAGTTCTTC. Translating gives CASSSTSINEQFF.

This clonotype was recorded at least ten times. V usage is TRBV4-3 and J usage is TRBJ1-5; D perhaps matches TRBD1 (6 bases). CDR1 LGHNA and CDR2 YSLEER come from the germline V gene. The CDR3 length is 15 residues. V was trimmed by 0 bases and J by 5 bases, leaving 11 bases between them. Written as DNA, the CDR3 is TGCGCCAGCAGCCAAGATCCAGGGGAGGATCAGCCCCAGCATTTT. The encoded protein is CASSQDPGEDQPQHF.

The CDR3 bases are TGCGCCAGCAGCCAAGATGGGTCTTCCCTAGCCAAAAACATTCAGTACTTC. It encodes CASSQDGSSLAKNIQYF. The V call is TRBV4-3, the J call TRBJ2-4; D unclear. The CDR3 is made up of 17 amino acids. With 0 bases removed from V and 0 bases from J, the gap between germline ends came to 12 bases. Germline CDR1 LGHNA, CDR2 YSLEER.

V usage is TRBV20-1 and J usage is TRBJ2-1, with D uncertain. There are 15 residues in the CDR3. V lost 0 bases, J lost 10 bases, and 19 bases lay in between. Germline CDR1 is DFQATT and CDR2 is SNEGSKA (reference sequence). CDR3 DNA sequence: TGCAGTGCTAGAGATCAATCCCAGGTGCCGGGCGAGCAGTTCTTC. It encodes CSARDQSQVPGEQFF.

This clonotype occurred a few times. This chain joins TRBV4-3 and TRBJ2-2; TRBD1 matches 12 bases. Germline CDR1 and CDR2: LGHNA and YSLEER. This CDR3 has 15 residues. V lost 4 bases and J lost 7; bases outside the gene matches: 4. The CDR3, as DNA: TGCGCCAGCAGCCCGGGACAGGGGGCTGTCGGGGAGCTGTTTTTT. Translated, it gives CASSPGQGAVGELFF.

The CDR3 DNA follows: TGTGCCAGCAAATTAACGGGTCCTACCTACGAGCAGTACTTC. Translated, it gives CASKLTGPTYEQYF. V usage is TRBV27 and J usage is TRBJ2-7; unclear D gene. CDR1 and CDR2 from the germline V gene are MNHEY and SMNVEV (reference sequence). The CDR3 is 14 residues long. V was shortened by 7 bases and J by 2 bases, with 15 bases between the two germline ends.